One TCR beta chain is described in this entry. Its target is not known. The data were obtained in a study of T cell responses to AZD1222 COVID-19 vaccine. Study conclusions and caveats: Of the AZD1222 recipients, only 5 to 7 were seropositive at baseline. Most donors were white British, females outnumbered males, and clonal diversity was possibly underestimated. Targets within unmutated variant regions were reportedly found for nearly half of spike-specific TCRs.

This CDR3 is built from 14 residues. Per the germline V gene, CDR1 is SQVTM and CDR2 is ANQGSEA. Trimming took 4 bases from V and 2 from J, leaving 12 bases between them. Measured with immunoSEQ multiplex PCR; TCRdb has only the in-frame clones, and not every one. The sample yields some 140,000 clones, about 92% seen once. The genes are TRBV29-1 and TRBJ1-5; D not resolved. This clonotype originated in an adult in good health. Sequenced here: peripheral blood, sampled on day 0 of AZD1222 vaccination. The DNA of the CDR3 is TGCAGCGTTGCAGGCCGGGGAGGCAATCAGCCCCAGCATTTT. It translates to CSVAGRGGNQPQHF.